The 29 T cell receptor beta chains reported below all come from one sample, sequenced in a study of blood T cell repertoires in COVID-19. Repertoires were generated with immunoSEQ multiplex PCR, while TCRdb's copy carries only in-frame clones and drops some. The data contain approximately 200,000 clones, about 91% of them singletons. Sequencing was carried out using PBMCs or T cells enriched from blood (not recorded which). All receptors come from a man aged 18 to 29 with acute COVID-19.

V and J are TRBV9 and TRBJ2-2; TRBD2 aligns across 14 bases. Losses at the gene ends were 3 bases for V and 2 bases for J; bases not matched to a gene: 9. The CDR3 runs 19 residues. Germline CDR1 is SGDLS and CDR2 is YYNGEE. In DNA, the CDR3 is TGTGCCAGCAGCGAACACCTGACTAGCGGGAGGGTCAACACCGGGGAGCTGTTTTTT. It encodes CASSEHLTSGRVNTGELFF.

This clone was seen only once. V and J are TRBV30 and TRBJ1-2, with unresolved D. Trimming removed 5 bases at V and 7 bases at J, with 11 bases between. This CDR3 contains 11 residues. Per the germline V gene, CDR1 is GTSNPN and CDR2 is SVGIG (reference sequence). The CDR3 sequence is CAWGLLGGYTF. CDR3 coding DNA: TGTGCCTGGGGACTTCTAGGTGGCTACACCTTC. The full variable domain, in which reference TRBV30 and TRBJ1-2 provide the parts outside the CDR3, is SQTIHQWPATLVQPVGSPLSLECTVEGTSNPNLYWYRQAAGRGLQLLFYSVGIGQISSEVPQNLSASRPQDRQFILSSKKLLLSDSGFYLCAWGLLGGYTFGSGTRLTVV.

This clone was counted a single time. This chain connects TRBV4-1 to TRBJ2-5, with 7 bases lining up with TRBD2. From germline, CDR1 is MGHRA and CDR2 YSYEKL. The CDR3 totals 17 residues. The J segment lost 3 bases and the V segment lost 0 bases, leaving 10 bases of the junction unmatched. The CDR3 region has the DNA TGCGCCAGCAGCCAAGAAGGGCCGGCTAGCGGCGAAGAGACCCAGTACTTC. This gives the protein CASSQEGPASGEETQYF.

Turning to this clone: Other DNA sequences of this sample code for an identical CDR3. The chain uses TRBV28 and TRBJ2-7, with D tentatively TRBD1 (5 bases). Germline lookup yields CDR1 MDHEN and CDR2 SYDVKM. The V gene lost 2 bases and the J gene lost 3 bases, with 5 bases spanning the gap. This CDR3 spans 12 amino acids. DNA for the CDR3: TGTGCCAGCAGTTTACAGGGCTACGAGCAGTACTTC. Translated: CASSLQGYEQYF.

The chain carries TRBV7-2 and TRBJ2-1, with D tentatively TRBD2 (6 bases). The CDR3 consists of 13 residues. V shed 5 bases and J shed 9 bases, with 14 bases lying between them. CDR1 and CDR2 (germline): SGHTA, FQGNSA. CDR3 DNA sequence: TGTGCCAGCAGCACACCTAGCGCTATTGAGCAGTTCTTC. This codes for CASSTPSAIEQFF.

CDR3 residues: CATSDPLSGQGYGYTF. The CDR3 DNA reads as TGTGCCACCAGTGACCCTCTTTCGGGACAGGGCTATGGCTACACCTTC. The chain recombines TRBV24-1 with TRBJ1-2; the match to TRBD1 covers 9 bases. The CDR3 runs 16 residues. Per germline, CDR1 KGHDR and CDR2 SFDVKD. V was clipped by 4 bases and J by 4 bases; unmatched bases: 9.

The genes are TRBV5-1 and TRBJ2-5; 9 bases are a match to TRBD2. With V trimmed by 4 bases and J by 3 bases, 4 bases remained unmatched. The V gene's germline CDR1 is SGHRS and CDR2 YFSETQ. CDR3 size: 14 residues. In nucleotides, the CDR3 is TGCGCCAGCAGCGACTTAGCGGGAGAAGAGACCCAGTACTTC. Protein: CASSDLAGEETQYF.

V gene TRBV30 combines with J gene TRBJ1-5, with 9 bases identical to TRBD1. The CDR3 is made up of 15 amino acids. The V gene end was trimmed by 2 bases and the J gene end by 4 bases; junction bases not matched to a gene: 6. CDR1 and CDR2 from the germline V gene are GTSNPN and SVGIG (reference sequence). For the CDR3, the DNA is TGTGCCTGGAGTTCTTGGGGGACAGGGAATCAGCCCCAGCATTTT. Amino acid sequence: CAWSSWGTGNQPQHF.

The chain is built from TRBV7-2 and TRBJ2-7; TRBD2 aligns across 7 bases. CDR3 length: 14 residues. The ends lost 0 bases at V and 6 bases at J; junction bases unmatched: 5. Per germline, CDR1 SGHTA and CDR2 FQGNSA. The CDR3 DNA is TGTGCCAGCAGCTTAGCGGGAGGGCCTATCGAGCAGTACTTC. Its protein is CASSLAGGPIEQYF.

The V and J genes are TRBV4-1 and TRBJ2-4; weak D call: TRBD1 (6 bases). V lost 1 base and J 6 bases, leaving 13 bases between the germline ends. In germline, CDR1 is MGHRA, CDR2 YSYEKL. The CDR3 has 15 amino acids. The CDR3 sequence is CASSQVDSQGNIQYF. The CDR3, as DNA: TGCGCCAGCAGCCAAGTGGATTCACAGGGAAACATTCAGTACTTC.

The V and J genes are TRBV10-1 and TRBJ2-3, with 11 bases aligning to TRBD2. Germline V CDR1 and CDR2: WNHNN, SYGVQD (reference sequence). With 3 bases clipped from V and 2 bases from J, the junction kept 10 bases outside the gene matches. The CDR3 has 18 residues. The DNA of the CDR3 is TGCGCCAGCAGTGACCGGCCGGGACTAGCGGAATTCACAGATACGCAGTATTTT. Its protein is CASSDRPGLAEFTDTQYF.

The gene calls are TRBV2 and TRBJ1-4; TRBD1 might be the D (5 bases). CDR3 size: 14 residues. Trimming removed 2 bases at V and 8 bases at J, with 12 bases between. Germline V CDR1 and CDR2: SNHLY, FYNNEI. The CDR3 spells CASSEFSGIEKLFF. The CDR3, as DNA: TGTGCCAGCAGTGAATTCTCAGGGATCGAAAAACTGTTTTTT.

The rearrangement uses TRBV28 and TRBJ1-2, with 8 bases aligning to TRBD1. Per germline, CDR1 MDHEN and CDR2 SYDVKM. V was clipped by 4 bases and J by 6 bases; unmatched bases: 19. CDR3 length equals 18 residues. CDR3: CASSSTGGTGGYFNGYTF. Written as DNA, the CDR3 is TGTGCCAGCAGTTCGACGGGCGGGACAGGAGGATATTTCAATGGCTACACCTTC.

In this sample, this clone turned up once. This chain joins TRBV5-1 and TRBJ2-6; 11 positions match TRBD1. The CDR3 length is 19 residues. The germline V gene encodes CDR1 SGHRS and CDR2 YFSETQ. Trimming took 4 bases from V and 3 from J; bases not matched to a gene: 12. CDR3 coding DNA: TGCGCCAGCAGCCCACGTGACCGGGACAGGGGGTATGGGGCCAACGTCCTGACTTTC. The encoded protein is CASSPRDRDRGYGANVLTF.

The chain employs TRBV2 and TRBJ2-6; 8 positions match TRBD1. With 4 bases clipped from V and 3 bases from J, the junction kept 5 bases outside the gene matches. The CDR3 is 16 residues long. CDR1 and CDR2 from the germline V gene are SNHLY and FYNNEI. The CDR3 DNA reads TGTGCCAGCAGTGCCCAGGGGGCGCGTGGGGCCAACGTCCTGACTTTC. It yields the protein CASSAQGARGANVLTF. Supplemented by reference TRBV2 and TRBJ2-6, the full variable domain reads EPEVTQTPSHQVTQMGQEVILRCVPISNHLYFYWYRQILGQKVEFLVSFYNNEISEKSEIFDDQFSVERPDGSNFTLKIRSTKLEDSAMYFCASSAQGARGANVLTFGAGSRLTVL.

The chain joins TRBV30 to TRBJ1-5; 7 bases line up with TRBD1. Germline V CDR1 and CDR2: GTSNPN, SVGIG (reference sequence). The CDR3 runs to 14 residues. The J segment lost 2 bases and the V segment lost 2 bases, leaving 3 bases of the junction unmatched. The CDR3 reads CAWSKGQGNQPQHF. CDR3 coding DNA: TGTGCCTGGAGTAAAGGACAGGGCAATCAGCCCCAGCATTTT.

V is TRBV9 and J is TRBJ2-5; TRBD2 agrees at 10 bases. The germline CDR1 and CDR2 sequences are SGDLS and YYNGEE. The CDR3 is made up of 15 amino acids. V lost 3 bases and J lost 5; bases outside the gene matches: 7. As DNA, the CDR3 is TGTGCCAGCAGCGCAGGACTAGCGGCCTGGGAGACCCAGTACTTC. Residues: CASSAGLAAWETQYF.

This clone was detected only once. The CDR3 DNA reads as TGTGCCAGCAGTTCAGCCGCCAGCGGTTCGTACGAGCAGTACTTC. As protein: CASSSAASGSYEQYF. The rearrangement joins TRBV28 to TRBJ2-7; D is possibly TRBD2 (5 bases). The CDR3 covers 15 residues. V lost 4 bases, J lost 4 bases, and 17 bases lay in between. The germline gives CDR1 MDHEN, CDR2 SYDVKM.

This chain uses TRBV13 with TRBJ2-6; 8 bases match TRBD1. With 5 bases clipped from V and 4 bases from J, the junction kept 4 bases outside the gene matches. This CDR3 region has 15 residues. Germline CDR1 is PRHDT and CDR2 is FYEKMQ (reference sequence). The DNA of the CDR3 is TGTGCCAGCAGCGCAGGGGGCTCAGGGGCCAACGTCCTGACTTTC. Its protein product is CASSAGGSGANVLTF. Looking up the rest from reference TRBV13 and TRBJ2-6 gives the full variable domain: AAGVIQSPRHLIKEKRETATLKCYPIPRHDTVYWYQQGPGQDPQFLISFYEKMQSDKGSIPDRFSAQQFSDYHSELNMSSLELGDSALYFCASSAGGSGANVLTFGAGSRLTVL.

The genes are TRBV3-1 (or the pseudogene TRBV3-2) and TRBJ2-2, with 7 bases matching TRBD1. The germline CDR1 and CDR2 sequences are LGHDT and YNNKEL (reference sequence). With V trimmed by 2 bases and J by 5 bases, 11 bases remained unmatched. The CDR3 covers 17 residues. This chain's CDR3 is CASSQLTPGQRTGELFF. The CDR3 nucleotides read TGTGCCAGCAGCCAACTTACCCCGGGACAGAGAACCGGGGAGCTGTTTTTT.

The chain joins TRBV21-1 to TRBJ2-7; the table calls TRBD2, which could not be checked here. TRBV21-1 corresponds to a pseudogene. CDR3 length equals 17 residues. CDR3 sequence reads: CASSKRGQNLFYVQQYF. Written as DNA, the CDR3 is TGTGCCAGCAGCAAACGAGGGCAGAACTTGTTCTACGTCCAGCAGTACTTC.

V gene TRBV19 combines with J gene TRBJ2-1; 12 bases match TRBD2. CDR3 length equals 15 residues. V dropped 6 bases and J dropped 0; count of bases not matched to a gene: 0. CDR1 LNHDA and CDR2 SQIVND come from the germline V gene (reference sequence). This CDR3 is CASRGLAGSYNEQFF. CDR3 DNA sequence: TGTGCCAGTAGGGGACTAGCGGGCTCCTACAATGAGCAGTTCTTC.

This clone was found once. V and J are TRBV29-1 and TRBJ2-1; 10 nucleotides match TRBD2. V trimming: 6 bases; J trimming: 9 bases; junction bases outside the gene matches: 11. Germline CDR1 SQVTM, CDR2 ANQGSEA. The CDR3 has 14 residues. The CDR3 loop is CSVVQVLAGFEQFF. As DNA, the CDR3 is TGCAGCGTAGTACAGGTACTAGCGGGATTTGAGCAGTTCTTC.

This chain links TRBV2 with TRBJ1-2; D gene uncertain. In germline, CDR1 is SNHLY, CDR2 FYNNEI. V was cut by 10 bases and J by 6 bases, with 24 bases left in between. The CDR3 contains 15 residues. The CDR3 here is CANEPALAGSDGYTF. The CDR3 DNA follows: TGTGCCAACGAACCTGCCTTGGCAGGATCGGATGGCTACACCTTC.

V and J are TRBV18 and TRBJ2-7; D may be TRBD2 (6 bases). The CDR3 is 13 residues long. Trimming took off 4 bases at V and 3 bases at J, with 10 bases between the two ends. CDR1 is KGHSH and CDR2 is LQKENI in the germline V gene. Written as DNA, the CDR3 is TGTGCCAGCTCACTAGCGGCAGGCTACGAGCAGTACTTC. This sequence encodes CASSLAAGYEQYF.

The chain is built from TRBV9 and TRBJ2-7; D remains ambiguous. The CDR3 extends over 14 amino acids. V gave up 4 bases and J gave up 5 bases, with 16 bases separating them. Germline-derived CDR1 and CDR2 are SGDLS and YYNGEE. As DNA, the CDR3 is TGTGCCAGCAGCACTCCTAGATACATAGACGAGCAGTACTTC. It translates to CASSTPRYIDEQYF.

In regard to this clone: This sample also contains other DNA sequences that code for the same CDR3. The V call is TRBV7-9, the J call TRBJ2-1; TRBD1 is a possible D gene (6 bases). The V end was cut by 5 bases, the J end by 4 bases, with 9 bases between. Germline CDR1 is SEHNR and CDR2 is FQNEAQ (reference sequence). The CDR3 totals 13 residues. CDR3 sequence: CASSPGQYNEQFF. The CDR3 DNA reads TGTGCCAGCAGCCCCGGACAGTACAATGAGCAGTTCTTC.

A note on this clone: This could be a read error, since a much larger clone is one nucleotide away. The chain combines TRBV7-3 with TRBJ2-1; D perhaps matches TRBD1 (5 bases). In germline, CDR1 is SGHTA, CDR2 FQGTGA. V lost 5 bases and J lost 0, with 11 bases in between. This CDR3 is 15 amino acids long. This CDR3 reads CASSPGIFSYNEQFF. In DNA form, the CDR3 reads TGTGCCAGCAGCCCAGGGATTTTCTCCTACAATGAGCAGTTCTTC.

This chain connects TRBV7-6 to TRBJ2-1; 11 nucleotides align to TRBD1. This CDR3 has 17 residues. V lost 1 base to trimming and J lost 7 bases; unmatched junction nucleotides: 9. Germline V gene lookup returns CDR1 SGHVS and CDR2 FNYEAQ. As DNA, the CDR3 is TGTGCCAGCAGCTTAGAGCCCGGACAGGGGGCGGGTAATGAGCAGTTCTTC. It codes for CASSLEPGQGAGNEQFF.